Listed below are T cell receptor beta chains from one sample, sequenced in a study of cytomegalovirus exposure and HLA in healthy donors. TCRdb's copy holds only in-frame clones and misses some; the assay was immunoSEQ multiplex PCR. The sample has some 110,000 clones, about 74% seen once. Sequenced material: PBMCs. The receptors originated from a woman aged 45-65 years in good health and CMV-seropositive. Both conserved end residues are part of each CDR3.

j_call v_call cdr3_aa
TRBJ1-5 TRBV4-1 CASSQGGQGVQPQHF
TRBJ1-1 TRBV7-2 CASSLARYITEAFF
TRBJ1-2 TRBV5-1 CASSSDRWSDGYTF
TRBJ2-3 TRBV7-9 CASSLTQGKGTDTQYF
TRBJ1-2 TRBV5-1 CASSLTDGLSGYTF
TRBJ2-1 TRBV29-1 CSVTGGAYGQFF
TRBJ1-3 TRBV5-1 CASGDQGAGNTIYF
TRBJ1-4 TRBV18 CASSPGTGPGEKLFF
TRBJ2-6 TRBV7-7 CASSNDLKGVLTF
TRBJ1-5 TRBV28 CASSRRDSWVSSQPQHF
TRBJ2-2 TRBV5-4 CASSFPGQGSTGELFF
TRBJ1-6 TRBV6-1 CASSEALGRANSPLHF
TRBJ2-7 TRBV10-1 CASSFFSGAGTGINEQYF
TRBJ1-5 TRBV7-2 CASSLFRGPQHF
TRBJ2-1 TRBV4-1 CASSQDLARGNEQFF
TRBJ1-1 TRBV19 CASKITGGTEAFF
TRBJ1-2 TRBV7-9 CASSTRQDWGYTF
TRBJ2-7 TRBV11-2 CASSLDSGGLLYEQYF
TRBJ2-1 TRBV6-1 CASRHYGQTYNEQFF
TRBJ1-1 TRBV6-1 CASSEIKAVNTEAFF
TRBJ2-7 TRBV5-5 CASSPIRDSNEQYF